This T cell receptor (beta chain) was found in a study of blood T cell repertoires in COVID-19 (dated by TCRdb to the early 2020s). Regarding the complete study: Collaborator samples came from the United States, Italy and Spain and covered acute and convalescent phases of COVID-19. The repertoires were released in a freely available public database intended as a resource for research on the immune response to SARS-CoV-2. The samples were drawn from the first 160 participants of the ongoing ImmuneRACE study and from 1,254 subjects provided by 6 global collaborators. The prospective study material was composed of cDNA or gDNA derived from T cells, B-cell-depleted T cells, or PBMCs. Nearly every sample came with metadata listing a de-identified subject ID, COVID-19 status, age in years and sex. Deeply sampled blood TCRbeta repertoires from subjects exposed to, actively infected with, or recovered from COVID-19 were included in the dataset. HLA class I and class II types, where available, came from metadata supplied by the sample provider rather than from assay-based typing. Paper-wide results and their limitations: Clinical and demographic metadata were provided uncurated, with the amount varying by source and participant.

For this clone: The antigen this receptor binds is unknown. Base-call qualities are not available, and no considerably larger clone is one nucleotide away.

TCRbeta CDR3 regions were amplified from genomic DNA by means of the immunoSEQ Assay, a bias-controlled multiplex PCR. Processing in the source paper ran as follows. Nucleated cell counts per sample were estimated from amplification of reference gene primers within the assay. To quantify the absolute abundance of each unique TCRbeta CDR3 rearrangement, sequence reads were collapsed and filtered. For each sample, productive Simpson clonality was calculated by taking the square root of Simpson's diversity index across productive rearrangements. As stored in TCRdb, this immuneACCESS dataset retains in-frame rearrangements with V and J assigned. A fraction of the clones does not appear; measured against another copy, unresolved V genes explain less than half of the discrepancy, and the remainder lacks a known reason. The V and J calls and clone size were taken over from that table, and D and trimming were inferred from the DNA. The sample table records nearly 35,000 clones; approximately 93% of these occur just once. The ten most abundant clones make up 5.2% of the sample.

As encoded in the germline V gene (reference sequence), CDR1 is PRHDT while CDR2 is FYEKMQ. The CDR3 goes from the cysteine to the phenylalanine over 14 residues. CDR3 DNA only is kept here, 42 bases in frame from base 1. V sheds 0 bases and J sheds 4 bases, leaving 10 bases between their ends. Each collaborating institution followed its own protocols to collect whole blood in K2EDTA tubes. For TCRbeta analysis, collaborators shipped samples in one of three forms: frozen whole blood, isolated PBMCs, or DNA extracted from either of those sample types. Sequences were obtained from peripheral blood. The receptor comes from a human donor in a cohort sampled during active COVID-19. This sequence uses TRBV13 and TRBJ2-7; matching of 5 bases hints at TRBD1 as the D gene. CDR3 sequence: CASSLGGPRYEQYF. The DNA is as follows: TGTGCCAGCAGCTTAGGGGGGCCCCGATACGAGCAGTACTTC.